A single sample is the source of the 26 T cell receptor beta chains below, sequenced in a study of T cells after yellow fever vaccination. TCRdb fed the 5' RACE reads into MiXCR, producing one record per CDR3 protein. The table lists some 400,000 distinct CDR3 sequences, approximately 19% of them singletons. The sample here was PBMCs, taken before the yellow fever booster vaccination. These receptors came from a young man who received the YFV17D yellow fever vaccine.

This clonotype appeared many times. The chain couples TRBV20-1 to TRBJ2-5, with D possibly matching TRBD2 (5 bases). V dropped 0 bases and J dropped 1 base, with 9 bases sitting between them. Germline V gives CDR1 DFQATT, CDR2 SNEGSKA (reference sequence). The CDR3 sequence is 14 residues long. The CDR3 spells CSARDSATQETQYF. In DNA, the CDR3 is TGCAGTGCTAGAGATAGCGCTACCCAAGAGACCCAGTACTTC.

This clonotype was detected many times. The chain joins TRBV5-1 to TRBJ2-1, with 8 bases fitting TRBD1. The V and J ends lost 7 bases and 8 bases, in that order; junction bases with no gene match: 8. Germline V gene sequence: CDR1 SGHRS, CDR2 YFSETQ. CDR3 length: 13 amino acids. The CDR3 here is CASGNQGADEQFF. CDR3 coding DNA: TGCGCCAGCGGAAACCAGGGGGCTGATGAGCAGTTCTTC. Combining the CDR3 with reference TRBV5-1 and TRBJ2-1 gives the whole variable domain KAGVTQTPRYLIKTRGQQVTLSCSPISGHRSVSWYQQTPGQGLQFLFEYFSETQRNKGNFPGRFSGRQFSNSRSEMNVSTLELGDSALYLCASGNQGADEQFFGPGTRLTVL.

V gene TRBV5-1 combines with J gene TRBJ2-7; D remains unclear. This CDR3 contains 11 residues. The V gene's germline CDR1 is SGHRS and CDR2 YFSETQ. The V and J ends lost 5 bases and 2 bases respectively, with 5 bases between them. The DNA for the CDR3 is TGCGCCAGCAGAAGGACCTACGAGCAGTACTTC. Translated, it gives CASRRTYEQYF.

Details on this clonotype: An end of the junction does not agree with germline; a read error may underlie this. The chain has TRBV6-1 and TRBJ2-2; a weak D match, TRBD2 (6 bases). From germline, CDR1 is MNHNS and CDR2 SASEGT. The CDR3 has 13 amino acids. This CDR3 is CASNNGGVGVLFF. The CDR3 bases are TGTGCCAGCAATAACGGAGGGGTCGGGGTGCTGTTTTTT.

This clonotype has only a few counts. The J gene is TRBJ2-7, the V gene TRBV4-2; TRBD2 matches 11 bases. This CDR3 contains 15 residues. The germline V gene has CDR1 LGHNA and CDR2 YNFKEQ. V shed 4 bases, J shed 2 bases, and the junction held 4 bases outside the gene matches. The chain's CDR3 is CASSPRLAGTYEQYF. As DNA, the CDR3 is TGTGCCAGCAGCCCCCGACTAGCGGGGACCTACGAGCAGTACTTC.

In this sample, this clonotype turned up a few times. This chain joins TRBV12-3 or TRBV12-4 and TRBJ2-7; possible D gene TRBD1, 5 bases. V was pared by 4 bases and J by 2 bases, with 12 bases between. The CDR3 runs 14 residues. This CDR3 is CASSYRQSAYEQYF. CDR3 bases: TGTGCCAGCAGTTATAGACAGTCTGCCTACGAGCAGTACTTC.

The chain uses TRBV5-5 and TRBJ2-1, with 8 bases identical to TRBD2. This CDR3 spans 15 amino acids. V dropped 5 bases and J dropped 1; count of bases not matched to a gene: 5. Germline CDR1 and CDR2: SGHKS and YYEKEE (reference sequence). The CDR3, as DNA: TGTGCCAGCAGAAGTCGCGGGGGGTCCTACAATGAGCAGTTCTTC. It encodes CASRSRGGSYNEQFF.

This chain joins TRBV5-6 and TRBJ2-1; TRBD2 matches at 8 bases. The CDR3 sequence is 16 residues long. J lost 8 bases, V lost 0 bases, and 10 bases had no gene match. Germline V gene lookup returns CDR1 SGHDT and CDR2 YYEEEE. The DNA of the CDR3 is TGTGCCAGCAGCTTGGCCTACGGACTAGCCAACGATGAGCAGTTCTTC. It specifies CASSLAYGLANDEQFF. The full variable domain, with the rest looked up from reference TRBV5-6 and TRBJ2-1, is DAGVTQSPTHLIKTRGQQVTLRCSPKSGHDTVSWYQQALGQGPQFIFQYYEEEERQRGNFPDRFSGHQFPNYSSELNVNALLLGDSALYLCASSLAYGLANDEQFFGPGTRLTVL.

The table lists this clonotype with a few counts. The chain has TRBV12-3 or TRBV12-4 and TRBJ1-5, with D unclear. The CDR3 consists of 14 residues. V was cut by 6 bases and J by 2 bases, with 11 bases left in between. CDR3 sequence reads: CASSHEGRNQPQHF. CDR3 in DNA: TGTGCCAGCAGCCATGAGGGCCGCAATCAGCCCCAGCATTTT.

The chain is built from TRBV6-2 or TRBV6-3 and TRBJ2-1, with 9 bases matching TRBD2. The germline V gene has CDR1 MNHEY and CDR2 SVGEGT. The CDR3 sequence is 14 residues long. V shed 4 bases, J shed 8 bases, and the junction held 6 bases outside the gene matches. The CDR3 loop reads CASSSGTSLYEQFF. Here the CDR3 DNA reads TGTGCCAGCAGTTCCGGGACTAGCCTCTATGAGCAGTTCTTC.

The CDR3 protein is CASSWGQAQNTEAFF. The CDR3, as DNA: TGTGCCAGCAGTTGGGGACAGGCACAGAACACTGAAGCTTTCTTT. The chain combines TRBV12-3 or TRBV12-4 with TRBJ1-1; 8 bases align to TRBD1. The ends lost 4 bases at V and 1 base at J; junction bases unmatched: 5. The CDR3 runs 15 residues.

The CDR3 region is CSARGGRGGTDTQYF. In nucleotides, the CDR3 is TGCAGTGCTAGAGGGGGGCGTGGGGGTACAGATACGCAGTATTTT. The chain has TRBV20-1 and TRBJ2-3; D may be TRBD1 (6 bases). Germline CDR1 reads DFQATT; CDR2 reads SNEGSKA (reference sequence). CDR3 size: 15 residues. The V end was cut by 1 base, the J end by 3 bases, with 14 bases between.

V gene TRBV14 combines with J gene TRBJ1-2, with 8 bases identical to TRBD1. Germline V gene sequence: CDR1 SGHDN, CDR2 FVKESK. CDR3 size: 15 residues. V was clipped by 4 bases and J by 4 bases; unmatched bases: 8. This chain's CDR3 is CASSLRQGKPYGYTF. The DNA for the CDR3 is TGTGCCAGCAGCCTCCGACAGGGGAAACCCTATGGCTACACCTTC.

This clonotype came up once. This chain connects TRBV7-2 to TRBJ2-3; TRBD2 agrees at 8 bases. The J segment lost 1 base and the V segment lost 6 bases, leaving 9 bases of the junction unmatched. The CDR3 runs 16 residues. Per germline, CDR1 SGHTA and CDR2 FQGNSA. Here the CDR3 DNA reads TGTGCCAGCAGTTGGAGCGGGGGATGGGGCACAGATACGCAGTATTTT. It is translated as CASSWSGGWGTDTQYF.

V is TRBV6-2 or TRBV6-3 and J is TRBJ2-2; D is perhaps TRBD1 (6 bases). This CDR3 has 14 amino acids. V was shortened by 5 bases and J by 4 bases, with 11 bases between the two germline ends. CDR1 and CDR2 from the germline V gene are MNHEY and SVGEGT. The CDR3 bases are TGTGCCAGCAGTACAGGGAGTGGCACCGGGGAGCTGTTTTTT. Amino acid sequence: CASSTGSGTGELFF.

The V gene is TRBV18, the J gene TRBJ1-1; D uncertain. V was clipped by 3 bases and J by 0 bases, with 5 bases between them. Germline CDR1 and CDR2: KGHSH and LQKENI. The CDR3 extends over 13 amino acids. The chain's CDR3 is CASSPELNTEAFF. In DNA, the CDR3 is TGTGCCAGCTCACCTGAACTGAACACTGAAGCTTTCTTT.

This chain connects TRBV20-1 to TRBJ2-5; weak D call: TRBD1 (5 bases). The CDR3 has 11 residues. Germline CDR1 is DFQATT and CDR2 is SNEGSKA (reference sequence). V was pared by 3 bases and J by 3 bases, with 5 bases between. The CDR3 reads CSARTEETQYF. CDR3 sequence (DNA): TGCAGTGCTAGGACAGAAGAGACCCAGTACTTC.

The chain joins TRBV6-5 to TRBJ2-1; 7 bases align to TRBD2. CDR3 length equals 12 residues. Per germline, CDR1 MNHEY and CDR2 SVGAGI. V trimming: 8 bases; J trimming: 6 bases; junction bases outside the gene matches: 4. Here the CDR3 reads CASCGGSNEQFF. The CDR3 DNA is TGTGCCAGCTGCGGGGGATCCAATGAGCAGTTCTTC.

This chain uses TRBV6-6 with TRBJ1-5, with D possibly being TRBD1 (5 bases). This CDR3 contains 14 residues. Trimming took 5 bases from V and 5 from J, leaving 13 bases between them. Germline V gives CDR1 MNHNY, CDR2 SVGAGI (reference sequence). The CDR3 here is CASSDDRQYQPQHF. In nucleotides, the CDR3 is TGTGCCAGCAGTGATGACAGACAGTATCAGCCCCAGCATTTT.

This chain connects TRBV12-3 or TRBV12-4 to TRBJ2-1; possibly TRBD1 for D (5 bases). V was shortened by 2 bases and J by 2 bases, with 7 bases between the two germline ends. The CDR3 extends over 14 amino acids. CDR3 region: CASSLSRAYNEQFF. The DNA of the CDR3 is TGTGCCAGCAGTTTATCCAGGGCCTACAATGAGCAGTTCTTC.

This clonotype occurred a few times. The CDR3 here is CATRPPVNTEAFF. The CDR3 DNA sequence: TGCGCCACCCGCCCGCCAGTGAACACTGAAGCTTTCTTT. The chain recombines TRBV10-2 with TRBJ1-1; D not certain. Trimming cost V 10 bases and J 0 bases, with 12 bases left between them. This CDR3 spans 13 amino acids. Looked up from germline, CDR1 is WSHSY and CDR2 is SAAADI.

This clonotype was seen only a few times. The chain links TRBV7-3 to TRBJ2-3, with a tentative D call TRBD2 (6 bases). The germline gives CDR1 SGHTA, CDR2 FQGTGA. Trimming pared 0 bases from V and 0 bases from J, leaving 10 bases between. CDR3 length: 16 amino acids. The DNA for the CDR3 is TGTGCCAGCAGCTTAACTGGGGAGGCTAGCACAGATACGCAGTATTTT. This gives the protein CASSLTGEASTDTQYF.

This rearrangement joins TRBV6-5 to TRBJ1-2; D call uncertain. The CDR3 length is 15 residues. V shed 2 bases and J shed 6 bases, with 16 bases lying between them. Per the germline V gene, CDR1 is MNHEY and CDR2 is SVGAGI. CDR3 coding DNA: TGTGCCAGCAGTTACCGAAAAGACGGGTGGGATGGCTACACCTTC. The encoded protein is CASSYRKDGWDGYTF.

J is TRBJ1-5 and V is TRBV25-1; 7 bases are a match to TRBD1. The CDR3 sequence is 13 residues long. Germline V gene sequence: CDR1 MGHDK, CDR2 SYGVNS. V was clipped by 8 bases and J by 2 bases; unmatched bases: 3. The CDR3: CASGTEGNQPQHF. In DNA, the CDR3 is TGTGCCAGCGGGACAGAGGGCAATCAGCCCCAGCATTTT.

This clonotype was found a few times. The chain uses TRBV4-1 and TRBJ2-7, with 9 bases fitting TRBD1. Germline lookup yields CDR1 MGHRA and CDR2 YSYEKL. Unmatched junction bases numbered 8, after V lost 2 bases and J lost 12 bases. This CDR3 spans 13 amino acids. CDR3 DNA: TGCGCCAGCAGCCAATCGGGACAGGGAAAGGCGTACTTC. The encoded protein is CASSQSGQGKAYF.

V gene TRBV6-5 combines with J gene TRBJ2-2, with D maybe TRBD1 (6 bases). Trimming shortened V by 6 bases and J by 2 bases, and 10 bases separated the two germline ends. Germline V lookup: CDR1 MNHEY, CDR2 SVGAGI. CDR3 length: 14 residues. CDR3 coding DNA: TGTGCCAGCAGAACCGGGACAAACACCGGGGAGCTGTTTTTT. This codes for CASRTGTNTGELFF.